The 27 T cell receptor beta chains in this list originate from one sample, sequenced in a study of Ad26.COV2.S vaccination and SARS-CoV-2 variants. The treatment: around 19 received Ad26.COV2.S at low or high dose, single or two shots; five or six received placebo; per-sample allocation not given. Sample collection was performed on day 63 after the first vaccine or placebo injection. Generated by immunoSEQ multiplex PCR, the TCRdb table keeps only in-frame clones and is missing some. This repertoire shows over 400,000 clones, over 80% found once; its top ten account for about 1.6%. The sample consisted of peripheral blood, taken in a trial of Ad26.COV2.S vaccine versus placebo. The receptors stem from a person aged 18-60 years who received the Ad26.COV2.S COVID-19 vaccine or a placebo.

This clone was picked up one time. The rearrangement joins TRBV4-1 to TRBJ2-1; no clear D gene. CDR3 length equals 17 residues. CDR1 MGHRA and CDR2 YSYEKL come from the germline V gene. The V end lost 3 bases, the J end lost 0 bases, and 15 bases lay between the germline ends. The DNA of the CDR3 is TGCGCCAGCAGCCAGTCCATTCGGAAGAGCTCCTACAATGAGCAGTTCTTC. Protein sequence: CASSQSIRKSSYNEQFF.

The chain uses TRBV15 and TRBJ2-7; D may correspond to TRBD1 or TRBD2 (5 bases each). The CDR3 is 16 residues long. CDR1 is LNHNV and CDR2 is YYDKDF in the germline V gene (reference sequence). V lost 0 bases to trimming and J lost 2 bases, with 14 bases between them. CDR3 DNA: TGTGCCACCAGCAGAGATTCACGGCAGGGAGCCTACGAGCAGTACTTC. Translating gives CATSRDSRQGAYEQYF.

The genes are TRBV9 and TRBJ2-4; no firm D call. CDR1 and CDR2 from the germline V gene are SGDLS and YYNGEE. This CDR3 contains 19 residues. Trimming removed 0 bases at V and 1 base at J, with 20 bases between. The chain's CDR3 is CASSVVRYPPVRAKNIQYF. CDR3 nucleotide sequence: TGTGCCAGCAGCGTAGTACGGTACCCGCCGGTGCGGGCCAAAAACATTCAGTACTTC.

The V call is TRBV14, the J call TRBJ1-2; D is uncertain. The ends were cut back, 2 bases at V and 7 bases at J, with 5 bases in the middle. The germline V gene has CDR1 SGHDN and CDR2 FVKESK. The CDR3 extends over 11 amino acids. CDR3 coding DNA: TGTGCCAGCAGCCAAAGCAGTGGCTACACCTTC. It translates to CASSQSSGYTF.

V is TRBV11-2 and J is TRBJ1-3; a weak D match, TRBD1 (6 bases). Germline V gene sequence: CDR1 SGHAT, CDR2 FQNNGV. Trimming took 5 bases from V and 4 from J, leaving 21 bases between them. The CDR3 loop spans 17 amino acids. DNA of the CDR3: TGTGCCAGCAGCCATAGACTACAGGGAGTGCAGGGAAACACCATATATTTT. This codes for CASSHRLQGVQGNTIYF.

The gene calls are TRBV19 and TRBJ1-1; the D is unclear. Germline CDR1 reads LNHDA; CDR2 reads SQIVND (reference sequence). This CDR3 is 14 amino acids long. V was shortened by 3 bases and J by 6 bases, with 14 bases between the two germline ends. This CDR3 is CASSIGGAFPEAFF. The DNA of the CDR3 is TGTGCCAGTAGTATCGGTGGCGCGTTCCCTGAAGCTTTCTTT.

This chain connects TRBV28 to TRBJ2-7, with 7 bases aligning to TRBD1. The CDR3 runs 16 residues. Unmatched junction bases numbered 9, after V lost 1 base and J lost 3 bases. The germline CDR1 and CDR2 sequences are MDHEN and SYDVKM. CDR3 sequence (DNA): TGTGCCAGCAGTTTATTGCACAGGGGAACAAACTACGAGCAGTACTTC. Its protein product is CASSLLHRGTNYEQYF.

This clone occurred a few times. The CDR3 bases are TGTGCCTGGGGGACAGGGATGAACACTGAAGCTTTCTTT. Its protein is CAWGTGMNTEAFF. The chain has TRBV30 and TRBJ1-1; 9 nucleotides agree with TRBD1. From germline, CDR1 is GTSNPN and CDR2 SVGIG (reference sequence). V gave up 5 bases and J gave up 0 bases; unmatched junction bases: 1. CDR3 length: 13 residues.

This clone is a singleton in its sample. V and J are TRBV16 and TRBJ2-1; 8 bases line up with TRBD1. Germline V CDR1 and CDR2: KGHSY, FQNENV. The CDR3 is 15 amino acids. Trimming took 4 bases from V and 2 from J; bases not matched to a gene: 4. CDR3 sequence (DNA): TGTGCCAGCAGCCGTGGACAGGGACCCTACAATGAGCAGTTCTTC. Translating it yields CASSRGQGPYNEQFF. Using reference TRBV16 and TRBJ2-1 for the parts outside the CDR3, the full variable domain is GEEVAQTPKHLVRGEGQKAKLYCAPIKGHSYVFWYQQVLKNEFKFLISFQNENVFDETGMPKERFSAKCLPNSPCSLEIQATKLEDSAVYFCASSRGQGPYNEQFFGPGTRLTVL.

V gene TRBV3-1 (or the pseudogene TRBV3-2) combines with J gene TRBJ2-3; the match to TRBD2 covers 11 bases. The junction had 5 bases not matched to a gene; V was cut back by 4 bases and J by 2 bases. Germline CDR1 reads LGHDT; CDR2 reads YNNKEL (reference sequence). This CDR3 has 16 amino acids. In DNA form, the CDR3 reads TGTGCCAGCAGCCCCGCTAGCGGGGGGCCCACAGATACGCAGTATTTT. It encodes CASSPASGGPTDTQYF.

This clone was observed once. The chain employs TRBV6-5 and TRBJ1-1, with D unclear. V lost 8 bases to trimming and J lost 1 base, with 11 bases between them. Germline-derived CDR1 and CDR2 are MNHEY and SVGAGI. The CDR3 sequence is 13 residues long. The DNA of the CDR3 is TGTGCCAGCCGTCGCCTAGCGAACACTGAAGCTTTCTTT. Encoded protein: CASRRLANTEAFF.

CDR3 protein: CASSPVSGRDQPQHF. The CDR3 DNA is TGCGCCAGCAGCCCAGTGTCGGGCCGTGATCAGCCCCAGCATTTT. The chain couples TRBV5-1 to TRBJ1-5; D not resolved. The CDR3 sequence is 15 residues long. Trimming pared 4 bases from V and 5 bases from J, leaving 16 bases between. Germline-derived CDR1 and CDR2 are SGHRS and YFSETQ.

The chain combines TRBV18 with TRBJ1-6; 7 nucleotides agree with TRBD1. Looked up from germline, CDR1 is KGHSH and CDR2 is LQKENI. V dropped 2 bases and J dropped 10; count of bases not matched to a gene: 11. This CDR3 region has 16 residues. CDR3 in amino acids: CASSPNRPGGNSPLHF. The CDR3 DNA sequence: TGTGCCAGCTCACCAAACCGTCCAGGGGGGAACTCACCCCTCCACTTT.

This clone has just a few counts. The V gene is TRBV2, the J gene TRBJ1-5; TRBD1 matches 7 bases. The V gene end was trimmed by 6 bases and the J gene end by 0 bases; junction bases not matched to a gene: 2. The germline V gene has CDR1 SNHLY and CDR2 FYNNEI. The CDR3 runs 14 residues. The CDR3 loop reads CASRGTVSNQPQHF. The CDR3 DNA reads TGTGCCAGCAGGGGGACAGTTAGCAATCAGCCCCAGCATTTT.

This rearrangement joins TRBV24-1 to TRBJ2-7; 9 bases fit TRBD1. This CDR3 region has 16 residues. J gave up 0 bases and V 3 bases, and 5 bases lay outside the gene matches. Germline V gene data show CDR1 as KGHDR and CDR2 as SFDVKD. The CDR3: CATSDAGTGSSYEQYF. DNA for the CDR3: TGTGCCACCAGTGATGCCGGGACAGGGAGCTCCTACGAGCAGTACTTC.

The CDR3 spells CASSLAAGGETQYF. In DNA form, the CDR3 reads TGTGCCAGCAGCTTAGCGGCAGGGGGGGAGACCCAGTACTTC. V usage is TRBV7-2 and J usage is TRBJ2-5; D might be TRBD1 (7 bases). Per germline, CDR1 SGHTA and CDR2 FQGNSA. V lost 0 bases to trimming and J lost 5 bases, with 10 bases between them. CDR3 length equals 14 residues. Using reference TRBV7-2 and TRBJ2-5 for the parts outside the CDR3, the full variable domain is GAGVSQSPSNKVTEKGKDVELRCDPISGHTALYWYRQSLGQGLEFLIYFQGNSAPDKSGLPSDRFSAERTGGSVSTLTIQRTQQEDSAVYLCASSLAAGGETQYFGPGTRLLVL.

This chain connects TRBV27 to TRBJ1-1; D perhaps matches TRBD1 (5 bases). Trimming removed 7 bases from V and 4 bases from J, with 13 bases in between. CDR1 is MNHEY, CDR2 SMNVEV, per germline (reference sequence). CDR3 length equals 13 residues. The CDR3, as DNA: TGTGCCAGCATTCCCGGGGGGAGCACTGAAGCTTTCTTT. Protein: CASIPGGSTEAFF.

CDR3 in DNA: TGTGCCAGCAGCTTGGAGTGGCAGCTAAATCAGCCCCAGCATTTT. This translates into CASSLEWQLNQPQHF. V gene TRBV5-5 combines with J gene TRBJ1-5; D gene uncertain. The CDR3 extends over 15 amino acids. Between the trimmed V and J ends, which lost 0 bases and 4 bases, there was a span of 11 bases. The germline V gene has CDR1 SGHKS and CDR2 YYEKEE (reference sequence).

The chain couples TRBV3-1 (or the pseudogene TRBV3-2) to TRBJ2-7; 12 bases map to TRBD2. This CDR3 contains 18 residues. V was clipped by 1 base and J by 3 bases; unmatched bases: 10. Germline CDR1 LGHDT, CDR2 YNNKEL (reference sequence). CDR3 region: CASSQVPGLAGRGYEQYF. DNA of the CDR3: TGTGCCAGCAGCCAAGTCCCCGGACTAGCGGGGAGAGGCTACGAGCAGTACTTC.

This chain links TRBV10-2 with TRBJ2-7, with D tentatively TRBD1 (6 bases). The CDR3 consists of 13 residues. Germline CDR1 is WSHSY and CDR2 is SAAADI. V lost 4 bases, J lost 6 bases, and 13 bases lay in between. CDR3 DNA sequence: TGCGCCAGCAGTGGGGGGCTAGGGGGCGAGCAGTACTTC. Protein: CASSGGLGGEQYF.

Only a few counts were recorded for this clone. The chain combines TRBV25-1 with TRBJ1-4, with D maybe TRBD1 (5 bases). CDR1 and CDR2 from the germline V gene are MGHDK and SYGVNS. V was trimmed by 1 base and J by 3 bases, leaving 9 bases between them. The CDR3 is 15 amino acids. The CDR3 DNA reads as TGTGCCAGCAGTGAATCGCTGGGGGCTAATGAAAAACTGTTTTTT. It specifies CASSESLGANEKLFF.

This clone has a single count. The chain combines TRBV5-6 with TRBJ2-1; the match to TRBD1 covers 7 bases. V shed 4 bases, J shed 3 bases, and the junction held 10 bases outside the gene matches. The CDR3 length is 16 residues. From germline, CDR1 is SGHDT and CDR2 YYEEEE. The CDR3 here is CASSEKQGSFYNEQFF. CDR3 sequence (DNA): TGTGCCAGCAGCGAAAAACAGGGGAGCTTCTACAATGAGCAGTTCTTC.

This clone was recorded once. The chain joins TRBV5-1 to TRBJ2-1; 7 positions match TRBD2. V dropped 6 bases and J dropped 6; count of bases not matched to a gene: 12. The CDR3 is 15 residues long. The germline CDR1 and CDR2 sequences are SGHRS and YFSETQ. DNA for the CDR3: TGCGCCAGCAAGCGGTGGTTAGCGGGCCTCAATGAGCAGTTCTTC. As protein: CASKRWLAGLNEQFF.

The chain recombines TRBV9 with TRBJ2-4; D unresolved. CDR3 length: 15 amino acids. Germline CDR1 SGDLS, CDR2 YYNGEE. Trimming shortened V by 3 bases and J by 1 base, and 11 bases separated the two germline ends. CDR3 in amino acids: CASSAHVEAKNIQYF. CDR3 DNA: TGTGCCAGCAGCGCCCATGTGGAGGCCAAAAACATTCAGTACTTC.

V and J are TRBV7-2 and TRBJ2-3, with D tentatively TRBD1 or TRBD2 (5 bases each). The CDR3 spans 14 residues. Germline CDR1 SGHTA, CDR2 FQGNSA. The germline V and J ends were trimmed by 5 bases and 3 bases, with 12 bases remaining between them. The CDR3, as DNA: TGTGCCAGCAGCGGGGGATCGACAACAGATACGCAGTATTTT. As protein: CASSGGSTTDTQYF.

V is TRBV18 and J is TRBJ1-1; D remains ambiguous. Trimming stripped 3 bases from V and 5 bases from J, with 10 bases between. Germline CDR1 is KGHSH and CDR2 is LQKENI. The CDR3 runs 13 residues. CDR3 region: CASSPDPVTEAFF. As DNA, the CDR3 is TGTGCCAGCTCACCCGACCCTGTGACTGAAGCTTTCTTT.

The chain combines TRBV29-1 with TRBJ1-2, with D perhaps TRBD1 (5 bases). Between the trimmed V and J ends, which lost 5 bases and 6 bases, there was a span of 16 bases. This CDR3 contains 13 residues. The germline gives CDR1 SQVTM, CDR2 ANQGSEA. The CDR3 protein is CSVRLRVGDGYTF. DNA of the CDR3: TGCAGCGTTCGACTCAGGGTGGGAGATGGCTACACCTTC.